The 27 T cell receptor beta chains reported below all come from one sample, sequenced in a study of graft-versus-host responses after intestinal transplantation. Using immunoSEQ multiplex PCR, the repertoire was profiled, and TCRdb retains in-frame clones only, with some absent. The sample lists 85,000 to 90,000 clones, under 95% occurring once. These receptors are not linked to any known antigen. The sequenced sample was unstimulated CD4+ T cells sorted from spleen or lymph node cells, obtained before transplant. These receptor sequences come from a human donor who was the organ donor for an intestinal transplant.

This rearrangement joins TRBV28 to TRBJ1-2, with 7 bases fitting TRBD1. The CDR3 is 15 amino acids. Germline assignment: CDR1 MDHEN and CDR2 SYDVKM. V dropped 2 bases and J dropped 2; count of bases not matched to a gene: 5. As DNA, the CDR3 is TGTGCCAGCAGTTTAGAGGTGACAGGGAACTATGGCTACACCTTC. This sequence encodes CASSLEVTGNYGYTF.

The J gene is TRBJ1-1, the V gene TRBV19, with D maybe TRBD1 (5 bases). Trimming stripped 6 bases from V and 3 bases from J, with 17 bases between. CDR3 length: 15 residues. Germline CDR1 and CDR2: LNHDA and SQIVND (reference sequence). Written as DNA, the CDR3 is TGTGCCAGTAGCTGGACGTGGGGGGGGGACACTGAAGCTTTCTTT. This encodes CASSWTWGGDTEAFF.

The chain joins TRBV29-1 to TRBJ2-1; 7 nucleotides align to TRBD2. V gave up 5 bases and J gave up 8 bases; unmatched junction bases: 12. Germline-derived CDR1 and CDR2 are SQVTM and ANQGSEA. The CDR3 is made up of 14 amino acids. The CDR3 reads CSVPGRAGVDEQFF. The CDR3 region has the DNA TGCAGCGTTCCCGGGCGGGCGGGAGTCGATGAGCAGTTCTTC.

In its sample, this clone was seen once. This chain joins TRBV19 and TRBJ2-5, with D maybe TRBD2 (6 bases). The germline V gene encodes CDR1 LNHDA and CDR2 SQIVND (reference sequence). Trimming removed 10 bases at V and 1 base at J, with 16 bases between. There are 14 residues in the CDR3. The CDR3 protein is CATKEGLGQETQYF. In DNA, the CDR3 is TGTGCCACTAAGGAGGGATTGGGCCAAGAGACCCAGTACTTC.

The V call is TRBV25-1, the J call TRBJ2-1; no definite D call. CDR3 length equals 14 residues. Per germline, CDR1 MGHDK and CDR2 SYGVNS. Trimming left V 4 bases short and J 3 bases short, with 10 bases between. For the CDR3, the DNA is TGTGCCAGCAGTGTTGCTAGTAGCTACAATGAGCAGTTCTTC. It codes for CASSVASSYNEQFF.

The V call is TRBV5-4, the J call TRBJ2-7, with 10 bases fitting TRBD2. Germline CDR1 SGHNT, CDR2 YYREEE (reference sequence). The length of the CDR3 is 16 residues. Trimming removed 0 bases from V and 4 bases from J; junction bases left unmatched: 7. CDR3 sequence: CASSLGRSGGMYEQYF. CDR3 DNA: TGTGCCAGCAGCTTGGGACGTAGCGGGGGGATGTACGAGCAGTACTTC.

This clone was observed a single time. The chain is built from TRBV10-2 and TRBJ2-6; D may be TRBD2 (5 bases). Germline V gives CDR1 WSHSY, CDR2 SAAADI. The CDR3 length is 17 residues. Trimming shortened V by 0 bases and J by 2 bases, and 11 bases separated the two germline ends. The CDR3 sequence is CASSESFGGPGANVLTF. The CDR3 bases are TGCGCCAGCAGTGAGTCGTTTGGAGGTCCTGGGGCCAACGTCCTGACTTTC.

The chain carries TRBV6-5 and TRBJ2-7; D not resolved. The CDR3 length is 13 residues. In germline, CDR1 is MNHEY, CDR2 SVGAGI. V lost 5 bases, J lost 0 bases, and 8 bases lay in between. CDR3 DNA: TGTGCCAGCAGTCTCGGTTACTCCTACGAGCAGTACTTC. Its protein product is CASSLGYSYEQYF.

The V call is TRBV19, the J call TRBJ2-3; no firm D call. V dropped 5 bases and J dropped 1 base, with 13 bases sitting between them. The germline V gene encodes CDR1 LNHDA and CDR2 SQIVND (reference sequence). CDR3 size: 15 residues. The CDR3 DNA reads TGTGCCAGTAGTCAGGTATTGCCACGCACAGATACGCAGTATTTT. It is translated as CASSQVLPRTDTQYF.

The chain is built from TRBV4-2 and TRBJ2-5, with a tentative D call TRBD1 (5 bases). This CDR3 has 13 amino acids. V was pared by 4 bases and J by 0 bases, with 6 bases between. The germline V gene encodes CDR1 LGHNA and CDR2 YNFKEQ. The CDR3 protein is CASSRQYQETQYF. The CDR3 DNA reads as TGTGCCAGCAGCCGACAGTACCAAGAGACCCAGTACTTC.

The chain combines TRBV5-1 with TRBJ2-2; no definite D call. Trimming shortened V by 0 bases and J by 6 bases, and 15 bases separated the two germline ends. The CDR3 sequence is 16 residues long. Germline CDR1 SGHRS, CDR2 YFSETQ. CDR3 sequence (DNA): TGCGCCAGCAGCTTGGGGTTTTTCCGGGTCTCCGGGGAGCTGTTTTTT. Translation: CASSLGFFRVSGELFF.

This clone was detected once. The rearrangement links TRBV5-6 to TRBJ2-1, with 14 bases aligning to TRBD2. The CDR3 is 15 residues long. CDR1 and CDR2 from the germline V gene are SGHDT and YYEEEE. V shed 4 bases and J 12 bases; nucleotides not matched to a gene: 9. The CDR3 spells CASSPPGLAGGGQFF. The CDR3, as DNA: TGTGCCAGCAGCCCCCCAGGACTAGCGGGAGGAGGGCAGTTCTTC.

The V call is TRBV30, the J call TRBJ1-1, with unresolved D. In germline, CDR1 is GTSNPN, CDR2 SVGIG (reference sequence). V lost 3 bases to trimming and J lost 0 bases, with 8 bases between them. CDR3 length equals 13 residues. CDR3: CAWRKRLNTEAFF. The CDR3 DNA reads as TGTGCCTGGAGGAAGCGACTGAACACTGAAGCTTTCTTT.

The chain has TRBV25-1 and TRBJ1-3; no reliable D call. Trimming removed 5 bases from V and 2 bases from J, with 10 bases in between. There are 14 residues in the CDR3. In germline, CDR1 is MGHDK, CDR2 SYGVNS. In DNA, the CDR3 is TGTGCCAGCAGTCCGGTCGAAACTGGAAACACCATATATTTT. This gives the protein CASSPVETGNTIYF.

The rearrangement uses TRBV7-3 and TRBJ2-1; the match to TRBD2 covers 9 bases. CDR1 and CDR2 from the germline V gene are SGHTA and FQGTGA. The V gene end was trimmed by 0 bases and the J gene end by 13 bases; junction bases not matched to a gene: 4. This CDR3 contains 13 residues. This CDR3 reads CASSLTISGGQFF. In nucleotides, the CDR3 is TGTGCCAGCAGCTTAACGATTAGCGGGGGACAGTTCTTC.

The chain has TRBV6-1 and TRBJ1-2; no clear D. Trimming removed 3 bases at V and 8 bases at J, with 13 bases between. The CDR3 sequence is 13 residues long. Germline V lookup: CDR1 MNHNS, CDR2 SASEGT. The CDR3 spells CASSDLRSGGYTF. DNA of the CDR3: TGTGCCAGCAGTGATCTCCGCTCCGGGGGCTACACCTTC.

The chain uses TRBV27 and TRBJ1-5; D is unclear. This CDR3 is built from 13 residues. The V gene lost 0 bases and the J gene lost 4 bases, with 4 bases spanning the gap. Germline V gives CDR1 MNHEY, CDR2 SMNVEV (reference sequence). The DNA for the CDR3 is TGTGCCAGCAGTTTATCGCAGAATCAGCCCCAGCATTTT. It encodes CASSLSQNQPQHF.

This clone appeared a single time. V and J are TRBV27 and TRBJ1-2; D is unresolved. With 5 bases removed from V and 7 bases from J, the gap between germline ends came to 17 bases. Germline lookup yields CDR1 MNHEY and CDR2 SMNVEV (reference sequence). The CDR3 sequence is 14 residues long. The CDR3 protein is CASSPQRQRGGYTF. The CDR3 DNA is TGTGCCAGCAGTCCCCAAAGGCAGCGGGGTGGCTACACCTTC.

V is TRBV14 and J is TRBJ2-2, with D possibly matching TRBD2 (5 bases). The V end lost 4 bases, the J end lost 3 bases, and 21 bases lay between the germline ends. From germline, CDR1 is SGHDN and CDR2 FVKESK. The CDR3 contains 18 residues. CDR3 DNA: TGTGCCAGCAGCCCTAGAAGGACGGACCTCGGGGACACCGGGGAGCTGTTTTTT. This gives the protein CASSPRRTDLGDTGELFF.

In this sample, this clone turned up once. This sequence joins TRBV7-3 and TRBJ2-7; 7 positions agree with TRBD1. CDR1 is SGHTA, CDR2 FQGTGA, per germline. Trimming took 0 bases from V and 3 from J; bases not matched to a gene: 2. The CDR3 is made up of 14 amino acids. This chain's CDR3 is CASSLTGGGYEQYF. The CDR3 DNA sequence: TGTGCCAGCAGCTTAACAGGGGGCGGCTACGAGCAGTACTTC.

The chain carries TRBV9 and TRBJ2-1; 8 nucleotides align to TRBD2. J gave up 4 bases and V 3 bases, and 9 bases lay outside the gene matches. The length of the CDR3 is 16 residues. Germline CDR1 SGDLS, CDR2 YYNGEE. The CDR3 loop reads CASSAAGTRLYNEQFF. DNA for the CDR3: TGTGCCAGCAGCGCCGCCGGGACTAGGCTATACAATGAGCAGTTCTTC. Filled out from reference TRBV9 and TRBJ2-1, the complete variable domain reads DSGVTQTPKHLITATGQRVTLRCSPRSGDLSVYWYQQSLDQGLQFLIQYYNGEERAKGNILERFSAQQFPDLHSELNLSSLELGDSALYFCASSAAGTRLYNEQFFGPGTRLTVL.

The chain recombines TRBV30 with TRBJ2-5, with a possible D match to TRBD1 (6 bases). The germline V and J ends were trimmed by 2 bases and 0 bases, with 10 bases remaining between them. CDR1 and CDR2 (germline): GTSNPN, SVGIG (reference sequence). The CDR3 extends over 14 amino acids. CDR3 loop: CAWSWDTYQETQYF. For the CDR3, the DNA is TGTGCCTGGAGTTGGGACACATACCAAGAGACCCAGTACTTC. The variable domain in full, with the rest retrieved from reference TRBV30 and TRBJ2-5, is SQTIHQWPATLVQPVGSPLSLECTVEGTSNPNLYWYRQAAGRGLQLLFYSVGIGQISSEVPQNLSASRPQDRQFILSSKKLLLSDSGFYLCAWSWDTYQETQYFGPGTRLLVL.

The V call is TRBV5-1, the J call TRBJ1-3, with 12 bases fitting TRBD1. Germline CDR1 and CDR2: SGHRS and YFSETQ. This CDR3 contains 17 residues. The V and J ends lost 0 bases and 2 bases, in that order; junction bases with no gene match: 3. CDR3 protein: CASSLGGTGGTGNTIYF. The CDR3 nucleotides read TGCGCCAGCAGCTTGGGAGGGACAGGGGGCACTGGAAACACCATATATTTT.

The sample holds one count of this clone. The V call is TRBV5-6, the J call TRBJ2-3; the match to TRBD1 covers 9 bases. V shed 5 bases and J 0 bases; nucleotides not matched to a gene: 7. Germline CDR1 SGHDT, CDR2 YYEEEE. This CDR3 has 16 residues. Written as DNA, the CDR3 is TGTGCCAGCAGTCCCGGACAGGGGAGAAGCACAGATACGCAGTATTTT. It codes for CASSPGQGRSTDTQYF.

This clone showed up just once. DNA for the CDR3: TGTGCCAGCAGTTATCCGGGACAGCGCGTCTTCTATGGCTACACCTTC. Translating it yields CASSYPGQRVFYGYTF. V is TRBV6-9 and J is TRBJ1-2; 7 bases map to TRBD1. V shed 2 bases, J shed 4 bases, and the junction held 10 bases outside the gene matches. CDR1 and CDR2 from the germline V gene are MNHGY and SVAAGI. This CDR3 has 16 residues.

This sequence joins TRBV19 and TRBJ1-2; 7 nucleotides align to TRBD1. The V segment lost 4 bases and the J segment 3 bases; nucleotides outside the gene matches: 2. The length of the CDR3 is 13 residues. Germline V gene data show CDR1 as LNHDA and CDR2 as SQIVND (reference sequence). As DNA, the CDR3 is TGTGCCAGTAGTAGGACAGGCTACTATGGCTACACCTTC. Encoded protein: CASSRTGYYGYTF.

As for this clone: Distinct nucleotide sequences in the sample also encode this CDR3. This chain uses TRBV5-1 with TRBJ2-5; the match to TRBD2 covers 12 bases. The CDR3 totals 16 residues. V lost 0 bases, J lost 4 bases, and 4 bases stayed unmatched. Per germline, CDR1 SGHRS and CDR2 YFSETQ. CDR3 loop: CASSLVILAGGETQYF. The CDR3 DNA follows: TGCGCCAGCAGCTTGGTTATACTAGCGGGAGGAGAGACCCAGTACTTC. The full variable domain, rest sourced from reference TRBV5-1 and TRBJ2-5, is KAGVTQTPRYLIKTRGQQVTLSCSPISGHRSVSWYQQTPGQGLQFLFEYFSETQRNKGNFPGRFSGRQFSNSRSEMNVSTLELGDSALYLCASSLVILAGGETQYFGPGTRLLVL.